A single sample gave rise to the 7 T cell receptor beta chains below, sequenced in a study of blood T cells in healthy people across ages. Sample-barcoded 5' priming and a J-beta primer mix drove a second PCR of about 6 to 12 cycles. TCRdb re-called the 5' RACE reads through MiXCR, storing one row per CDR3 protein. The sample yields 1.5 million or so distinct CDR3 sequences, about 42% seen once. Sequenced material: blood. These receptors came from a woman under 30 in good health.

The chain employs TRBV20-1 and TRBJ1-2; TRBD1 matches 7 bases. Germline CDR1 reads DFQATT; CDR2 reads SNEGSKA (reference sequence). This CDR3 is built from 16 residues. After removal of 0 bases from V and 0 bases from J, the junction contained 7 bases not matched to a gene. CDR3: CSARDLKGAANYGYTF. As DNA, the CDR3 is TGCAGTGCTAGAGATCTAAAGGGGGCGGCTAACTATGGCTACACCTTC.

This clonotype was picked up many times. This chain links TRBV7-3 with TRBJ2-7; weak D call: TRBD1 (6 bases). The germline V gene has CDR1 SGHTA and CDR2 FQGTGA. The V end was cut by 5 bases, the J end by 6 bases, with 14 bases between. CDR3 length: 13 amino acids. The CDR3 DNA sequence: TGTGCCAGCAGCACCTTACAGGGCTCCGAGCAGTACTTC. Its translation: CASSTLQGSEQYF.

This clonotype was observed many times. The V call is TRBV4-3, the J call TRBJ2-3; 10 nucleotides align to TRBD2. Trimming cost V 4 bases and J 3 bases; bases outside gene matches: 10. This CDR3 comprises 17 residues. CDR1 is LGHNA, CDR2 YSLEER, per germline. The CDR3 DNA follows: TGCGCCAGCAGCCGATTACCAATAGCGGGAGGTACAGATACGCAGTATTTT. Its protein is CASSRLPIAGGTDTQYF.

The chain has TRBV3-1 and TRBJ2-1; a weak D match, TRBD1 (6 bases). The CDR3 loop spans 18 amino acids. Germline V gives CDR1 LGHDT, CDR2 YNNKEL (reference sequence). V lost 2 bases and J 12 bases, leaving 29 bases between the germline ends. CDR3: CASSQPAGANSYVSGQFF. The CDR3 DNA reads TGTGCCAGCAGCCAACCAGCAGGGGCTAACTCCTACGTTAGTGGGCAGTTCTTC.

Of note for this clonotype: A read error may account for a junction end that differs from germline. The V call is TRBV28, the J call TRBJ2-6, with a weak D call TRBD2 (6 bases). CDR1 and CDR2 (germline): MDHEN, SYDVKM. CDR3 size: 18 residues. The CDR3 DNA reads TGTACCAGCAGGAGGGACCCCACTATGACCTCTGGGGCCAACGTCCTGACTTTC. Protein: CTSRRDPTMTSGANVLTF.

The DNA of the CDR3 is TGTGCCAGCAGCGGCAGACTAGCGGATATAAGCACAGATACGCAGTATTTT. Translating it yields CASSGRLADISTDTQYF. The gene calls are TRBV9 and TRBJ2-3; 9 bases map to TRBD2. Germline V gives CDR1 SGDLS, CDR2 YYNGEE. Trimming cost V 3 bases and J 0 bases; bases outside gene matches: 8. The CDR3 is made up of 17 amino acids.

This clonotype was counted between two and nine times. The V call is TRBV11-2, the J call TRBJ1-2, with D tentatively TRBD1 (6 bases). Germline lookup yields CDR1 SGHAT and CDR2 FQNNGV. The CDR3 is 16 residues long. V shed 1 base and J shed 1 base, with 13 bases lying between them. CDR3 nucleotides: TGTGCCAGCAGCTTAGGTCCGGGGGCCAGTAACTATGGCTACACCTTC. Protein: CASSLGPGASNYGYTF.